Here is one T cell receptor (beta chain) with its context. Its antigen is currently unknown. The V gene's germline CDR1 is MNHEY and CDR2 SVGAGI. This CDR3 comprises 13 residues. The V gene end was trimmed by 7 bases and the J gene end by 5 bases; junction bases not matched to a gene: 6. The method was immunoSEQ multiplex PCR; TCRdb's version includes in-frame clones alone and lacks a portion of them. The sample holds fewer than 150,000 clones, over 75% seen once. The sample is drawn from a study of T cell responses to AZD1222 COVID-19 vaccine. Findings and caveats of the study: When two AZD1222 doses had been given, Spike-specific TCR breadth and depth rose.

The specimen was peripheral blood, collected 28 days after the second AZD1222 dose. This chain joins TRBV6-5 and TRBJ1-2, with TRBD1 matching 8 bases. This clonotype originated in an adult who received the AZD1222 COVID-19 vaccine. The CDR3 coding sequence is TGTGCCAGCAAGATAACAGGGGGATATGGCTACACCTTC. Translating it yields CASKITGGYGYTF.